This TCR beta chain was obtained from a study of beta chain features in type 1 diabetes. Study information: Patient and healthy donor groups were alike in age, gender and cell yields. Overall study results and limits: Among patients with Type 1 diabetes, TCRB CDR3s were moderately but significantly shorter in every one of the four CD4+ subsets.

What was sequenced were expressed TCRB transcripts, since all of the isolated RNA had been reverse transcribed. Data came from immunoSEQ multiplex PCR; TCRdb stores just in-frame clones and leaves some out. This repertoire shows 550,000 to 850,000 clones, about an eighth found once; its top ten account for 0.022%. The germline V gene has CDR1 LGHNA and CDR2 YNFKEQ. There are 16 residues in the CDR3. V gave up 1 base and J gave up 1 base, with 11 bases separating them. To note about this clone: Its antigen remains unknown.

Sequencing was done on a sample of naive CD4+ T cells from blood. The sequence was obtained from a man between 18 and 35 years old with type 1 diabetes. The chain is built from TRBV4-2 and TRBJ1-3, with D unclear. The CDR3 reads CASSQGGMWSGNTIYF. The CDR3 region has the DNA TGTGCCAGCAGCCAAGGGGGAATGTGGTCTGGAAACACCATATATTTT.